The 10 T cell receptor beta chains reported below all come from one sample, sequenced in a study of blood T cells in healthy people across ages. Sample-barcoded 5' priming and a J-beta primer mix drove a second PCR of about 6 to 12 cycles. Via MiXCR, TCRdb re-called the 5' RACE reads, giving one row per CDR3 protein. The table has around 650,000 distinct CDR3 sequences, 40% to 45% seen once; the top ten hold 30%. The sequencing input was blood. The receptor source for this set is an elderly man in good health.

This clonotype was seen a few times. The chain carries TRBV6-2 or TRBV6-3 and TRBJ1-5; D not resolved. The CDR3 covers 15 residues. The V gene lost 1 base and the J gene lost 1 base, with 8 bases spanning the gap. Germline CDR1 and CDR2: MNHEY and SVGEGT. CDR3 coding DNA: TGTGCCAGCAGTTACTTGGGTCTAAGCAATCAGCCCCAGCATTTT. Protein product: CASSYLGLSNQPQHF.

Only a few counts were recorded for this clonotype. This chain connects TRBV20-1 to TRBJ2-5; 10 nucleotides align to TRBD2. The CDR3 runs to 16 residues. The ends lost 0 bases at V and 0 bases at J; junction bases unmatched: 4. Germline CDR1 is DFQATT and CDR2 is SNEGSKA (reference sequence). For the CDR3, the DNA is TGCAGTGCTAGAGATCCTACTAGCGGGAACCAAGAGACCCAGTACTTC. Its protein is CSARDPTSGNQETQYF.

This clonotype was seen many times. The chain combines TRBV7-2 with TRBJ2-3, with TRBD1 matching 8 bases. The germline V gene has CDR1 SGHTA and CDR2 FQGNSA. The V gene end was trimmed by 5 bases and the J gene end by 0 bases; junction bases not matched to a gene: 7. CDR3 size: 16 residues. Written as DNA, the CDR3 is TGTGCCAGCAGCCCACGACAGGGGAAAAGCACAGATACGCAGTATTTT. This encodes CASSPRQGKSTDTQYF.

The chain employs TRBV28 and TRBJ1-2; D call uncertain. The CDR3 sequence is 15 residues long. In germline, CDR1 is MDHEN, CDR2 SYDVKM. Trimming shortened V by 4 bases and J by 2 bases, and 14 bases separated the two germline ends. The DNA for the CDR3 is TGTGCCAGCAGTTCACCCCTCGGAGCGAACTATGGCTACACCTTC. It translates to CASSSPLGANYGYTF.

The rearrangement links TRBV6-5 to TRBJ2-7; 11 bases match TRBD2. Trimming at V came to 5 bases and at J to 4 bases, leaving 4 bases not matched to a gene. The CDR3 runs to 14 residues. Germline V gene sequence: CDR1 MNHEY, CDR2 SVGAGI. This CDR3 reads CASSKLAGAYEQYF. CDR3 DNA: TGTGCCAGCAGTAAACTAGCGGGGGCATACGAGCAGTACTTC.

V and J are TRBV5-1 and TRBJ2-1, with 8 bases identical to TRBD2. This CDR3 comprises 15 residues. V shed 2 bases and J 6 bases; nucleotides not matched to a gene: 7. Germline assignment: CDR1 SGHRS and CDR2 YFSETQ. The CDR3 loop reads CASSFDGGARNEQFF. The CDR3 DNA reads TGCGCCAGCAGCTTTGACGGGGGGGCCCGCAATGAGCAGTTCTTC. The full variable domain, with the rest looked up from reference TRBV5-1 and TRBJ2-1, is KAGVTQTPRYLIKTRGQQVTLSCSPISGHRSVSWYQQTPGQGLQFLFEYFSETQRNKGNFPGRFSGRQFSNSRSEMNVSTLELGDSALYLCASSFDGGARNEQFFGPGTRLTVL.

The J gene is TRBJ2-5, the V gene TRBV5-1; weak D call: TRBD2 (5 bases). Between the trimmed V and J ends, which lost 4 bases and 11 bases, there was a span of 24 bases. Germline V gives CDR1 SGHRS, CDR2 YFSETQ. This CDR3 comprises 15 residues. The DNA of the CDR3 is TGCGCCAGCAGCCCGGACTCCACCTTTTACAATGAGCAGTACTTC. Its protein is CASSPDSTFYNEQYF.

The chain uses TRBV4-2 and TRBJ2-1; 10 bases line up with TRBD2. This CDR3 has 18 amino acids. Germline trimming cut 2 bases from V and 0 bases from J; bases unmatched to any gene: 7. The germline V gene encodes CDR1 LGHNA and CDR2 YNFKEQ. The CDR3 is CASSQTTSGESSYNEQFF. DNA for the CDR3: TGTGCCAGCAGCCAAACTACTAGCGGGGAGAGCTCCTACAATGAGCAGTTCTTC.

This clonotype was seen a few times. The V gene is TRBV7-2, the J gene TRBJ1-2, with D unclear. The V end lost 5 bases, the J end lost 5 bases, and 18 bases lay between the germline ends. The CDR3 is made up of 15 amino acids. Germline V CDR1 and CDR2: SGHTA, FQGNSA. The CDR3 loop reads CASSPFQEGRYGYTF. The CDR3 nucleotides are TGTGCCAGCAGCCCATTCCAGGAGGGTCGGTATGGCTACACCTTC.

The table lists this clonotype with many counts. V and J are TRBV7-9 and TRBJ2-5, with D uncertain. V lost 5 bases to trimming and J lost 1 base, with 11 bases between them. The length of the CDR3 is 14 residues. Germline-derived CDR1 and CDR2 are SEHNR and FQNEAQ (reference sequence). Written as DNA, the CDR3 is TGTGCCAGCAGCAAGCCCTCGCGCCAAGAGACCCAGTACTTC. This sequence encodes CASSKPSRQETQYF.